The T cell receptor (beta chain) under discussion was sequenced for a study of blood T cell repertoires in COVID-19. J lost 6 bases, V lost 5 bases, and 4 bases had no gene match. This CDR3 is built from 13 residues. From germline, CDR1 is SGHRS and CDR2 YFSETQ. This table comes from immunoSEQ multiplex PCR, and its TCRdb copy is limited to in-frame clones, with some not included. The profile covers 100,000 or so clones, with less than 80% appearing a single time and 20% to 25% taken by the ten largest. This clone was seen once. The sequenced sample consisted of peripheral blood. The source of this sequence is a man between 65 and 85 years old with active or convalescent COVID-19. The chain uses TRBV5-1 and TRBJ1-4, with TRBD1 identical over 7 bases. The CDR3 loop is CASRTGTDEKLFF. The CDR3 DNA sequence: TGCGCCAGCAGGACAGGGACGGATGAAAAACTGTTTTTT.